These T cell receptor beta chains were read from a single sample in a study of ipilimumab plus nivolumab after autologous stem cell transplantation. Profiling relied on immunoSEQ multiplex PCR, and the TCRdb table lists in-frame clones only, not all of them. The data show around 20,000 clones, with under 75% seen just once and about 23% held by the top ten. Source: PBMCs, taken in a trial of ipilimumab plus nivolumab as post-transplant consolidation. The origin of the receptors is a male donor with diffuse large B-cell lymphoma. The CDR3 runs from the conserved cysteine through the conserved F or W. The order of the fields is CDR3 length, clone size, V gene, J gene, D gene, CDR3 protein, CDR3 DNA. The D gene is left open where the match is weak. Only some rows state a clone size, as once, few, many or a class for expanded clones.

12	NA	TRBV29-1	TRBJ2-3	NA	CSVVPSTDTQYF	TGCAGCGTTGTCCCTAGCACAGATACGCAGTATTTT
14	NA	TRBV27	TRBJ1-4	TRBD1	CASSYTGVNEKLFF	TGTGCCAGCAGCTATACAGGGGTAAATGAAAAACTGTTTTTT
14	NA	TRBV2	TRBJ1-1	NA	CASSEKGMNTEAFF	TGTGCCAGCAGTGAAAAGGGCATGAACACTGAAGCTTTCTTT
18	NA	TRBV6-1	TRBJ1-4	TRBD1	CASSEKGQGVWAYEKLFF	TGTGCCAGCAGTGAAAAGGGTCAGGGGGTTTGGGCCTATGAAAAACTGTTTTTT
16	few	TRBV7-3	TRBJ2-3	NA	CASSPQGGGLTDTQYF	TGTGCCAGCAGCCCCCAGGGGGGCGGCCTCACAGATACGCAGTATTTT
16	NA	TRBV5-6	TRBJ1-3	TRBD1	CASSLRGPTSGNTIYF	TGTGCCAGCAGCTTGAGGGGGCCAACCTCTGGAAACACCATATATTTT
15	NA	TRBV5-1	TRBJ1-2	TRBD1	CASSPTGTGNYGYTF	TGCGCCAGCAGCCCGACCGGGACAGGAAACTATGGCTACACCTTC
14	NA	TRBV9	TRBJ1-2	TRBD1	CASHRGQGEYGYTF	TGTGCCAGTCACCGGGGACAGGGGGAATATGGCTACACCTTC
18	NA	TRBV9	TRBJ1-2	TRBD1	CASSPRGGQLYRDYGYTF	TGTGCCAGCAGCCCCAGGGGGGGACAGCTCTACCGGGACTATGGCTACACCTTC
14	few	TRBV9	TRBJ1-1	NA	CASSVTGSNTEAFF	TGTGCCAGCAGCGTTACAGGGAGTAACACTGAAGCTTTCTTT
14	NA	TRBV4-1	TRBJ1-1	TRBD1	CASSPQGAFTEAFF	TGCGCCAGCAGCCCTCAGGGGGCTTTCACTGAAGCTTTCTTT
17	NA	TRBV29-1	TRBJ2-3	TRBD2	CSVGPPLGGRAIDTQYF	TGCAGCGTTGGCCCACCCCTCGGCGGGAGGGCAATAGATACGCAGTATTTT
11	NA	TRBV11-3	TRBJ2-5	NA	CASKLWETQYF	TGTGCCAGCAAGCTCTGGGAGACCCAGTACTTC
14	NA	TRBV27	TRBJ1-2	TRBD1	CASSLAQGADGYTF	TGTGCCAGCAGTTTAGCGCAGGGGGCGGATGGCTACACCTTC
13	NA	TRBV9	TRBJ2-4	NA	CASSGLAKNIQYF	TGTGCCAGCAGCGGACTAGCCAAAAACATTCAGTACTTC
13	NA	TRBV9	TRBJ1-2	NA	CASSVGRFDGYTF	TGTGCCAGCAGCGTAGGCAGGTTCGATGGCTACACCTTC
14	NA	TRBV18	TRBJ2-3	NA	CASSPLRSADTQYF	TGTGCCAGCTCACCACTACGGTCGGCAGATACGCAGTATTTT
17	NA	TRBV12-5	TRBJ1-3	TRBD1	CASGLWLGQGIGNTIYF	TGTGCTAGTGGTCTGTGGCTGGGACAGGGAATTGGAAACACCATATATTTT
18	NA	TRBV5-4	TRBJ2-7	NA	CASSQKGPQGGLSYEQYF	TGTGCCAGCAGCCAAAAAGGCCCCCAGGGGGGTCTCTCCTACGAGCAGTACTTC
15	NA	TRBV18	TRBJ2-1	TRBD2	CASSPLAGSYNEQFF	TGTGCCAGCTCACCGCTAGCGGGGTCCTACAATGAGCAGTTCTTC
14	few	TRBV7-9	TRBJ1-2	NA	CAGVEGERVDGYTF	TGTGCCGGGGTGGAGGGAGAGAGGGTCGATGGCTACACCTTC
16	NA	TRBV15	TRBJ1-4	TRBD1	CATSRRTGGAYEKLFF	TGTGCCACCAGCAGAAGGACAGGGGGCGCCTATGAAAAACTGTTTTTT
17	few	TRBV9	TRBJ2-7	NA	CASSVGTPHWDSYEQYF	TGTGCCAGCAGCGTAGGCACCCCACACTGGGACTCCTACGAGCAGTACTTC
14	NA	TRBV9	TRBJ1-1	TRBD1	CASSATGWRTEAFF	TGTGCCAGCAGCGCGACAGGGTGGCGCACTGAAGCTTTCTTT
15	once	TRBV19	TRBJ2-7	TRBD2	CASSIGGLAAYEQYF	TGTGCCAGTAGTATTGGGGGACTAGCGGCCTACGAGCAGTACTTC
13	NA	TRBV7-8	TRBJ1-5	NA	CASRGSGNQPQHF	TGTGCCAGCCGAGGGTCGGGCAATCAGCCCCAGCATTTT
14	NA	TRBV11-3	TRBJ2-3	NA	CASSLTGPTDTQYF	TGTGCCAGCAGCTTAACGGGGCCCACAGATACGCAGTATTTT
13	NA	TRBV7-9	TRBJ2-7	NA	CASTKAGLYEQYF	TGTGCCAGCACCAAAGCCGGGCTCTACGAGCAGTACTTC
13	once	TRBV30	TRBJ1-4	NA	CAWGGETDEKLFF	TGTGCCTGGGGGGGAGAAACCGATGAAAAACTGTTTTTT
13	NA	TRBV30	TRBJ1-1	NA	CAWSHDRYTEAFF	TGTGCCTGGAGTCATGACCGCTACACTGAAGCTTTCTTT
15	NA	TRBV7-7	TRBJ2-5	NA	CASSLLGNNQETQYF	TGTGCTAGCAGCCTATTAGGTAACAACCAAGAGACCCAGTACTTC
14	few	TRBV19	TRBJ2-2	NA	CASSIKAGTGELFF	TGTGCCAGTAGTATTAAGGCGGGCACCGGGGAGCTGTTTTTT
19	NA	TRBV4-2	TRBJ2-1	TRBD1	CASSQPGTGDLSTYNEQFF	TGTGCCAGCAGCCAACCCGGGACAGGGGATTTGTCTACCTACAATGAGCAGTTCTTC
12	NA	TRBV2	TRBJ1-1	TRBD1	CASSFKGQGAFF	TGTGCCAGCAGCTTTAAGGGACAGGGAGCTTTCTTT
13	NA	TRBV5-8	TRBJ2-5	NA	CASSLETQETQYF	TGTGCCAGCAGCTTGGAGACGCAAGAGACCCAGTACTTC
14	few	TRBV4-2	TRBJ1-5	NA	CASSSQVLNQPQHF	TGTGCCAGCAGCTCACAGGTTCTTAATCAGCCCCAGCATTTT
18	NA	TRBV4-2	TRBJ1-2	TRBD1	CASSQPPGQGAGPGGYTF	TGTGCCAGCAGCCAACCTCCGGGACAGGGGGCAGGGCCTGGTGGCTACACCTTC
12	NA	TRBV27	TRBJ1-1	NA	CASRRPGGEAFF	TGTGCCAGCAGACGCCCTGGTGGTGAAGCTTTCTTT
15	NA	TRBV4-1	TRBJ2-2	TRBD1	CASSPRGQGTGELFF	TGCGCCAGCAGCCCCAGGGGGCAGGGCACCGGGGAGCTGTTTTTT
13	NA	TRBV7-6	TRBJ2-5	NA	CASSAVMAGTQYF	TGTGCCAGCAGCGCAGTTATGGCAGGGACCCAGTACTTC
14	few	TRBV19	TRBJ1-5	TRBD1	CASSRDSDNQPQHF	TGTGCCAGTAGTCGGGACAGCGACAATCAGCCCCAGCATTTT